This is a list of T cell receptor beta chains from one sample in a study of response to subunit inactivated influenza vaccine. MiXCR, applied by TCRdb to the RT-PCR reads, yields one record per CDR3 protein. The sample has about 170,000 distinct CDR3 sequences, approximately 12% seen once. These data also formed part of another study, on T cells expressing NK-cell markers.

Sequences were derived from CD8+ T cells sorted from PBMCs, sampled approximately 13 days after vaccination. These receptors were collected from a man over 45 who received an inactivated influenza vaccine. Both conserved end residues are part of each CDR3. Fields, in order: J gene, V gene, CDR3 protein.

TRBJ2-5	TRBV10-3	CAISEGTENGETQYF
TRBJ1-1	TRBV7-8	CASSLSGLTDTGAFF
TRBJ2-4	TRBV12-3/TRBV12-4	CASSLSGRGSSIQYF
TRBJ2-2	TRBV2	CASKPSTGELFF
TRBJ2-5	TRBV6-5	CASSYSRTAQETQYF
TRBJ1-1	TRBV6-5	CASKRGGTEAFF
TRBJ2-7	TRBV20-1	CSARSGTMYEQYF
TRBJ2-2	TRBV9	CASSAVNTGKLFF
TRBJ2-3	TRBV29-1	CSVGAGSLLSTDTQYF
TRBJ2-3	TRBV15	CATSRVGGSRTDTQYF
TRBJ2-2	TRBV12-3/TRBV12-4	CASSRGFNTGELFF
TRBJ2-7	TRBV25-1	CASASYEQYF
TRBJ2-1	TRBV12-3/TRBV12-4	CASSPTRGGTPQFF
TRBJ2-7	TRBV4-2	CASSQDPIETSVSYEQYF
TRBJ2-1	TRBV2	CASSEFLAGGYEQFF
TRBJ2-5	TRBV24-1	CATSDFGTSGQETQYF
TRBJ2-7	TRBV4-3	CASSQGFRGKYEQYF
TRBJ2-5	TRBV7-9	CASSLGIFGEETQYF
TRBJ2-2	TRBV10-2	CASSVSGIGPGELFF
TRBJ2-3	TRBV12-3/TRBV12-4	CASSTFWTTVWDTQYF
TRBJ2-1	TRBV6-2/TRBV6-3	CASSYRAGTGVNEQFF
TRBJ1-4	TRBV4-1	CASSTYRRGNEKLFF
TRBJ1-5	TRBV4-2	CASSQDRTDGQPQHF
TRBJ2-1	TRBV24-1	CATSGIGGSSYNEQFF
TRBJ2-1	TRBV6-5	CASSYFNGDEQFF
TRBJ1-2	TRBV12-3/TRBV12-4	CASSFGGTGIYGYTF
TRBJ2-1	TRBV5-1	CASSASGGLSYNEQFF
TRBJ2-1	TRBV2	CASGRSSYNEQFF
TRBJ2-3	TRBV12-3/TRBV12-4	CASSPRIQGAPDTQYF
TRBJ2-7	TRBV6-2/TRBV6-3	CASYGTGGRFSYEQYF
TRBJ1-1	TRBV4-1	CASSHGRENTEAFF
TRBJ2-3	TRBV7-2	CASSSSGGSADTQYF
TRBJ2-3	TRBV11-1	CASSLADRGFTDTQYF
TRBJ2-7	TRBV7-6	CASSLGTGAGDEQYF
TRBJ2-7	TRBV7-9	CASSWGTAYEQYF
TRBJ2-5	TRBV7-6	CASSSRVYGSATQYF
TRBJ2-7	TRBV7-9	CASGFYLSGLAEEQYF
TRBJ2-1	TRBV20-1	CSAREAADHEQFF
TRBJ2-1	TRBV4-2	CASSQDSQGYNEQFF
TRBJ2-2	TRBV7-2	CASSLWTGELFF
TRBJ1-1	TRBV3-1	CASSQAREILGGEAFF
TRBJ2-2	TRBV6-2/TRBV6-3	CASSYNLRPGELFF
TRBJ2-7	TRBV7-9	CASSPSRVNEQYF